These 20 T cell receptor beta chains share one sample of origin, sequenced in a study of graft-versus-host responses after intestinal transplantation. TCRdb keeps only in-frame clones here, not all; method: immunoSEQ multiplex PCR. Among 9,000 to 10,000 clones listed, around 28% were seen once. The authors seeded around 200,000 CFSE-labeled responder cells together with around 200,000 irradiated stimulator cells tagged with violet dye. The sequencing used alloreactive CD8+ T cells from a mixed lymphocyte reaction culture, collected before intestinal transplant. Subset specified: CFSE-low proliferating T cells sorted from approximately six-day pre-transplant mixed lymphocyte reaction (GvH or HvG direction). All receptors derive from a human patient who received an intestinal transplant.

This chain's CDR3 is CASGSMDSYEQYF. In DNA, the CDR3 is TGTGCCAGCGGGAGTATGGACTCCTACGAGCAGTACTTC. V usage is TRBV6-1 and J usage is TRBJ2-7; maybe TRBD2 (5 bases). V was cut by 8 bases and J by 0 bases, with 11 bases left in between. Germline CDR1 and CDR2: MNHNS and SASEGT. This CDR3 is built from 13 residues.

This clone showed up just once. The chain uses TRBV19 and TRBJ2-7; 8 nucleotides agree with TRBD1. The germline V gene has CDR1 LNHDA and CDR2 SQIVND (reference sequence). The CDR3 contains 16 residues. V gave up 0 bases and J gave up 2 bases; unmatched junction bases: 6. The CDR3 DNA reads as TGTGCCAGTAGTATAGACCTCGCGACAGGGGCCTACGAGCAGTACTTC. This translates into CASSIDLATGAYEQYF.

The genes are TRBV7-8 and TRBJ1-4; possible D gene TRBD1, 5 bases. Trimming cost V 3 bases and J 3 bases, with 11 bases left between them. This CDR3 comprises 15 residues. Germline CDR1 SGHVS, CDR2 FQNEAQ. CDR3 nucleotides: TGTGCCAGCAGCTTGATCGGGGGTGCTAATGAAAAACTGTTTTTT. This sequence encodes CASSLIGGANEKLFF. Combining the CDR3 with reference TRBV7-8 and TRBJ1-4 gives the whole variable domain GAGVSQSPRYKVAKRGQDVALRCDPISGHVSLFWYQQALGQGPEFLTYFQNEAQLDKSGLPSDRFFAERPEGSVSTLKIQRTQQEDSAVYLCASSLIGGANEKLFFGSGTQLSVL.

The CDR3 DNA is TGTGCCAGCGGACTAGCGGGGGATAGCACAGATACGCAGTATTTT. Translating gives CASGLAGDSTDTQYF. The chain has TRBV2 and TRBJ2-3, with 13 nucleotides matching TRBD2. The CDR3 runs 15 residues. Germline-derived CDR1 and CDR2 are SNHLY and FYNNEI. The J segment lost 0 bases and the V segment lost 8 bases, leaving 2 bases of the junction unmatched.

The sample holds a few counts of this clone. The chain recombines TRBV13 with TRBJ2-1, with 7 bases that match TRBD1. V was clipped by 1 base and J by 4 bases; unmatched bases: 4. Germline V gives CDR1 PRHDT, CDR2 FYEKMQ (reference sequence). This CDR3 spans 15 amino acids. The CDR3 region has the DNA TGTGCCAGCAGCTTAGCGGACAGGACGTACAATGAGCAGTTCTTC. Translated, it gives CASSLADRTYNEQFF.

This clone was counted between two and nine times. V is TRBV29-1 and J is TRBJ2-1, with 9 bases identical to TRBD1. The V gene end was trimmed by 3 bases and the J gene end by 4 bases; junction bases not matched to a gene: 4. Germline CDR1 reads SQVTM; CDR2 reads ANQGSEA. CDR3 length: 14 amino acids. The CDR3 bases are TGCAGCGTTGAGGAAGGACAGGGGTACAATGAGCAGTTCTTC. Amino acids: CSVEEGQGYNEQFF.

The chain carries TRBV2 and TRBJ2-3; 9 bases agree with TRBD2. Unmatched junction bases numbered 15, after V lost 7 bases and J lost 1 base. CDR1 is SNHLY and CDR2 is FYNNEI in the germline V gene. The CDR3 extends over 18 amino acids. As DNA, the CDR3 is TGTGCCAGCATCAGTGGTAGTCGGTCTAGCGGGGGCACAGATACGCAGTATTTT. It encodes CASISGSRSSGGTDTQYF. Based on the CDR3 plus reference TRBV2 and TRBJ2-3, the full variable domain is EPEVTQTPSHQVTQMGQEVILRCVPISNHLYFYWYRQILGQKVEFLVSFYNNEISEKSEIFDDQFSVERPDGSNFTLKIRSTKLEDSAMYFCASISGSRSSGGTDTQYFGPGTRLTVL.

This sequence joins TRBV13 and TRBJ2-3; TRBD2 aligns across 9 bases. V was pared by 8 bases and J by 0 bases, with 9 bases of the junction left unmatched. This CDR3 contains 16 residues. The V gene's germline CDR1 is PRHDT and CDR2 FYEKMQ (reference sequence). This chain's CDR3 is CASGSGGDPSTDTQYF. CDR3 nucleotide sequence: TGTGCCAGCGGTAGCGGGGGAGATCCTAGCACAGATACGCAGTATTTT.

The rearrangement joins TRBV11-3 to TRBJ2-3; the match to TRBD2 covers 7 bases. CDR1 is SGHNT, CDR2 YENEEA, per germline. The CDR3 runs to 18 residues. V lost 2 bases to trimming and J lost 2 bases; unmatched junction nucleotides: 13. CDR3 sequence: CASSLRPPGGGDTDTQYF. CDR3 DNA sequence: TGTGCCAGCAGCTTACGCCCCCCTGGCGGGGGAGACACAGATACGCAGTATTTT.

The chain combines TRBV27 with TRBJ1-6; tentatively, D is TRBD1 (5 bases). The germline gives CDR1 MNHEY, CDR2 SMNVEV (reference sequence). Deletions cut 0 bases from V and 8 bases from J, with 14 bases between. The CDR3 is made up of 16 amino acids. The CDR3 coding sequence is TGTGCCAGCAGTTTATCCGGGGGGTTTTTCGATTCACCCCTCCACTTT. It translates to CASSLSGGFFDSPLHF.

The chain couples TRBV5-4 to TRBJ1-1, with D possibly being TRBD1 (6 bases). Germline lookup yields CDR1 SGHNT and CDR2 YYREEE (reference sequence). V was clipped by 3 bases and J by 11 bases, with 29 bases between them. The CDR3 is 17 amino acids. CDR3 in amino acids: CASSSPLAGGAAGRAFF. The DNA of the CDR3 is TGTGCCAGCAGCTCTCCCCTTGCTGGGGGCGCAGCTGGCCGGGCTTTCTTT.

This chain links TRBV7-2 with TRBJ2-2; tentatively, D is TRBD2 (5 bases). Germline V CDR1 and CDR2: SGHTA, FQGNSA. CDR3 length equals 14 residues. Trimming stripped 7 bases from V and 7 bases from J, with 16 bases between. CDR3 sequence reads: CASTEGSYRGELFF. The CDR3 DNA follows: TGTGCCAGCACCGAGGGCTCTTACCGCGGGGAGCTGTTTTTT.

The chain couples TRBV10-3 to TRBJ2-7; weak D call: TRBD2 (5 bases). V was cut by 7 bases and J by 0 bases, with 10 bases left in between. Per the germline V gene, CDR1 is ENHRY and CDR2 is SYGVKD. This CDR3 has 13 amino acids. CDR3 DNA sequence: TGTGCCATCACGGACTCCCTCTCCTACGAGCAGTACTTC. Its protein product is CAITDSLSYEQYF.

The chain has TRBV15 and TRBJ2-2, with TRBD2 matching over 9 bases. The CDR3 runs 16 residues. Germline-derived CDR1 and CDR2 are LNHNV and YYDKDF (reference sequence). Trimming removed 0 bases from V and 6 bases from J; junction bases left unmatched: 5. CDR3 nucleotide sequence: TGTGCCACCAGCAGAGACCTAGCGGGGACGGCCGGGGAGCTGTTTTTT. Protein sequence: CATSRDLAGTAGELFF.

The chain couples TRBV5-5 to TRBJ1-1; D might be TRBD1 (5 bases). V lost 4 bases to trimming and J lost 8 bases, with 15 bases between them. CDR1 is SGHKS, CDR2 YYEKEE, per germline (reference sequence). The CDR3 spans 13 residues. The CDR3 loop reads CASSLGGAGEAFF. The CDR3 bases are TGTGCCAGCAGCCTGGGGGGTGCAGGGGAAGCTTTCTTT.

This clone has at least ten counts. This chain connects TRBV6-6 to TRBJ2-1; D call uncertain. Trimming took 4 bases from V and 10 from J, leaving 11 bases between them. Germline loops: CDR1 MNHNY, CDR2 SVGAGI (reference sequence). This CDR3 contains 12 residues. This chain's CDR3 is CASSSGSEEQFF. DNA for the CDR3: TGTGCCAGCAGTTCAGGATCCGAGGAGCAGTTCTTC.

This rearrangement joins TRBV5-8 to TRBJ2-7; unclear D gene. V dropped 3 bases and J dropped 2 bases, with 12 bases sitting between them. From germline, CDR1 is SGHTS and CDR2 YDEGEE. The length of the CDR3 is 14 residues. CDR3 nucleotide sequence: TGTGCCAGCAGCTCGGTTCTTAACGCCTACGAGCAGTACTTC. It encodes CASSSVLNAYEQYF.

This clone showed up just a few times. This chain uses TRBV2 with TRBJ1-1, with TRBD1 matching 9 bases. Germline trimming cut 4 bases from V and 0 bases from J; bases unmatched to any gene: 12. The CDR3 consists of 18 residues. Germline values: CDR1 SNHLY, CDR2 FYNNEI. The DNA for the CDR3 is TGTGCCAGCAGTGGGGTTCCGGACAGGGGTATAATGAACACTGAAGCTTTCTTT. Protein sequence: CASSGVPDRGIMNTEAFF.

The chain couples TRBV18 to TRBJ2-5; D unclear. Germline CDR1 reads KGHSH; CDR2 reads LQKENI. CDR3 length equals 14 residues. V was pared by 2 bases and J by 1 base, with 8 bases between. The CDR3 protein is CASSPESPQETQYF. CDR3 DNA sequence: TGTGCCAGCTCACCAGAGTCACCCCAAGAGACCCAGTACTTC.

The chain combines TRBV18 with TRBJ2-7, with a weak D call TRBD1 (6 bases). Per the germline V gene, CDR1 is KGHSH and CDR2 is LQKENI. Trimming pared 3 bases from V and 7 bases from J, leaving 16 bases between. The CDR3 runs 14 residues. CDR3 residues: CASSPLRQAREQYF. The CDR3 DNA follows: TGTGCCAGCTCACCGCTGAGACAGGCCCGGGAGCAGTACTTC.